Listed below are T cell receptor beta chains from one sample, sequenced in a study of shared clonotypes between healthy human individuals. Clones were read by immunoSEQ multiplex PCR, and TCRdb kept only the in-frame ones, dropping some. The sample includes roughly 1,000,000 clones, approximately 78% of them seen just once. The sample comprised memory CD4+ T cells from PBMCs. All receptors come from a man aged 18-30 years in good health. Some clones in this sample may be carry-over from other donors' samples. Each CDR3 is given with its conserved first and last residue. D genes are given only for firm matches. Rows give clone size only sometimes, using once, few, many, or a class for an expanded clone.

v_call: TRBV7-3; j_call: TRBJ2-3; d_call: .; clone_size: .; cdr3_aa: CASSPGSLGLDTQYF; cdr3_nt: TGTGCCAGCAGCCCCGGAAGTTTGGGTTTAGATACGCAGTATTTT
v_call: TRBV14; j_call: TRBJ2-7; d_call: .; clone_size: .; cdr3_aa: CASSPRHSSYEQYF; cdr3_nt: TGTGCCAGCAGCCCCCGACATAGCTCCTACGAGCAGTACTTC
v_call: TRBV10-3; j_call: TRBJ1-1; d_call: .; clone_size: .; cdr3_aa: CAISPRGTEAFF; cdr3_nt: TGTGCCATCAGCCCGAGGGGCACTGAAGCTTTCTTT
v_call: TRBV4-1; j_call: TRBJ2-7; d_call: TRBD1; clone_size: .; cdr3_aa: CASSPGQGATYEQYF; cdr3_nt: TGCGCCAGCAGCCCCGGACAGGGGGCTACCTACGAGCAGTACTTC
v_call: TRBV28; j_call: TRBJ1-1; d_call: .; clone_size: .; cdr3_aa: CASPSQAGQGGQAFF; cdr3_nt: TGTGCCAGTCCATCCCAAGCCGGGCAGGGAGGTCAAGCTTTCTTT
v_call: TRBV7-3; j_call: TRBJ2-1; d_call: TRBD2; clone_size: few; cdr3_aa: CASSSLAGANEQFF; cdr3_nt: TGTGCCAGCAGCTCTCTAGCGGGAGCCAATGAGCAGTTCTTC
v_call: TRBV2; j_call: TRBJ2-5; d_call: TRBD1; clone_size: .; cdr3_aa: CASRAGQGRGETQYF; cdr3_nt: TGTGCCAGCAGAGCCGGACAGGGTAGGGGGGAGACCCAGTACTTC
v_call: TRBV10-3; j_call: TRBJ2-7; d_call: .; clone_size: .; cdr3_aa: CATLETALGDEQYF; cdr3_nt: TGTGCCACCCTCGAGACAGCCTTAGGTGACGAGCAGTACTTC
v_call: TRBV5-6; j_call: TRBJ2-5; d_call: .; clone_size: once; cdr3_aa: CASSLGKETQYF; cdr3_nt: TGTGCCAGCAGCTTGGGCAAAGAGACCCAGTACTTC
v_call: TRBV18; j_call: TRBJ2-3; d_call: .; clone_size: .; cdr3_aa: CASSPSATDTQYF; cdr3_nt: TGTGCCAGCTCACCATCGGCCACAGATACGCAGTATTTT
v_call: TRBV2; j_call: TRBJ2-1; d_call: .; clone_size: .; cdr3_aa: CASSIQAGDNEQFF; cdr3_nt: TGTGCCAGCAGTATCCAGGCCGGTGACAATGAGCAGTTCTTC
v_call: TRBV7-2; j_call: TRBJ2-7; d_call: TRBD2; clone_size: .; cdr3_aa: CASSSRLAGGPYEQYF; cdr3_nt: TGTGCCAGCAGCTCACGACTAGCGGGAGGCCCCTACGAGCAGTACTTC
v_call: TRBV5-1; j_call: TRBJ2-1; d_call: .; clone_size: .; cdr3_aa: CASSLILDRMNEQFF; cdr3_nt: TGCGCCAGCAGCTTGATTCTGGACCGGATGAATGAGCAGTTCTTC
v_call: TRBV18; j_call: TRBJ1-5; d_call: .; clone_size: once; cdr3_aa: CASSRRYSNQPQHF; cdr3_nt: TGTGCCAGCTCCCGGAGGTACAGCAATCAGCCCCAGCATTTT
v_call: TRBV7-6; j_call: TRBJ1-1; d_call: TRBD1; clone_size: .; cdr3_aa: CASSPGQFTEAFF; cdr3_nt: TGTGCCAGCAGCCCGGGACAGTTCACTGAAGCTTTCTTT
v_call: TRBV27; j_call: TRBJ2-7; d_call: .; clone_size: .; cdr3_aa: CASSPTGGISYEQYF; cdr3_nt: TGTGCCAGCAGCCCCACCGGTGGGATTTCTTACGAGCAGTACTTC
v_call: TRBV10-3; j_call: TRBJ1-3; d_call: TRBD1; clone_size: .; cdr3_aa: CAISPGQALGNTIYF; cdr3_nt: TGTGCCATCAGTCCGGGACAGGCACTTGGGAACACCATATATTTT
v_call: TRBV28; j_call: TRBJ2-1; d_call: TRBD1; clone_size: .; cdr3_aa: CASSANPGQGNEQFF; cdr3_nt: TGTGCCAGCAGTGCAAATCCGGGACAGGGTAATGAGCAGTTCTTC
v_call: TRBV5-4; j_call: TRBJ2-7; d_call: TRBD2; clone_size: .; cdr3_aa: CASSLKREGSYEQYF; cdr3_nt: TGTGCCAGCAGCTTGAAGCGGGAGGGATCCTACGAGCAGTACTTC
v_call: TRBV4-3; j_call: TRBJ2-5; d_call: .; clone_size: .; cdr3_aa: CASSAGGRRGETQYF; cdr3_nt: TGCGCCAGCAGCGCGGGTGGACGGCGGGGCGAGACCCAGTACTTC
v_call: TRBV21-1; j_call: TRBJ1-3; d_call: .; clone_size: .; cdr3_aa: CASSRGQGAPTGNTIYF; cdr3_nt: TGTGCCAGCAGCAGGGGACAGGGGGCTCCAACTGGAAACACCATATATTTT
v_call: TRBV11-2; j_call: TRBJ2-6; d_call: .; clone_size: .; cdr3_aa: CASSPYNSGANVLTF; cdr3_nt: TGTGCCAGCAGCCCTTACAACTCTGGGGCCAACGTCCTGACTTTC
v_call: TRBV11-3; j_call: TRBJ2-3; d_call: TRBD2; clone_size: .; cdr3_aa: CASSLNPAGGADTQYF; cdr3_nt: TGTGCCAGCAGCTTAAACCCAGCGGGAGGGGCAGATACGCAGTATTTT
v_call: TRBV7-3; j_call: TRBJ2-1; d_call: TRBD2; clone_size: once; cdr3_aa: CASSRLAGNNEQFF; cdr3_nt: TGTGCCAGCAGCAGACTAGCGGGGAACAATGAGCAGTTCTTC
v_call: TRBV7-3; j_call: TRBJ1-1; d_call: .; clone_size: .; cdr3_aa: CASSTGNTEAFF; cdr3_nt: TGTGCCAGCAGTACAGGGAACACTGAAGCTTTCTTT
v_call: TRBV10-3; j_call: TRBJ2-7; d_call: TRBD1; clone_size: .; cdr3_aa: CAITGDRGMYEQYF; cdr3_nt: TGTGCCATCACCGGGGACAGGGGAATGTACGAGCAGTACTTC
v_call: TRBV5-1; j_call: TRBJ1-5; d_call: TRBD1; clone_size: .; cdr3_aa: CASSPGTGYQPQHF; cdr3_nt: TGCGCCAGCAGCCCCGGGACAGGGTACCAGCCCCAGCATTTT
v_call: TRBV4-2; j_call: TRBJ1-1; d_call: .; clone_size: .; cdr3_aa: CASSQERIGKWTEAFF; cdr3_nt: TGTGCCAGCAGCCAAGAAAGGATAGGGAAGTGGACTGAAGCTTTCTTT
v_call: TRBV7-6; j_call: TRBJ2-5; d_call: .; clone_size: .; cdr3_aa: CASSPRLETQYF; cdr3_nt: TGTGCCAGCAGCCCCAGACTCGAGACCCAGTACTTC
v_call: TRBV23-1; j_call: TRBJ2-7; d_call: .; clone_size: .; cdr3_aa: CASSLGWTATYEQYF; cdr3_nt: TGCGCCAGCAGTCTGGGGTGGACAGCGACCTACGAGCAGTACTTC
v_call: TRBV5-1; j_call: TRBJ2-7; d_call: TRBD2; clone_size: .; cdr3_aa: CASSRWTSGSYEQYF; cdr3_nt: TGCGCCAGCAGCCGGTGGACTAGCGGGAGTTACGAGCAGTACTTC
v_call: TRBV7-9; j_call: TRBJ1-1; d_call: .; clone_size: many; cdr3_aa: CASSLLAQLNTEAFF; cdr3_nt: TGTGCCAGCAGCTTATTAGCGCAACTAAACACTGAAGCTTTCTTT
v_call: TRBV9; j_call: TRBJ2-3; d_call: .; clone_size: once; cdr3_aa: CASSPRGGQSTDTQYF; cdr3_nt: TGTGCCAGCAGCCCGAGAGGCGGCCAAAGCACAGATACGCAGTATTTT
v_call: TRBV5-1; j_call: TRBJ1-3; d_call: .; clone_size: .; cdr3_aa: CASSLDPVGNTIYF; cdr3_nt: TGCGCCAGCAGCTTGGATCCCGTTGGAAACACCATATATTTT
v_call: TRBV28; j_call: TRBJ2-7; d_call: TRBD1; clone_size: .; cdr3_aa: CASIRQGAGEQYF; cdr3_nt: TGTGCCAGCATCCGACAGGGGGCGGGCGAGCAGTACTTC
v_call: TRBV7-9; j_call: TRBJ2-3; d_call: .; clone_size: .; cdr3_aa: CASSLDGSGSDTQYF; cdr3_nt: TGTGCCAGCAGCTTAGACGGGAGTGGGTCAGATACGCAGTATTTT
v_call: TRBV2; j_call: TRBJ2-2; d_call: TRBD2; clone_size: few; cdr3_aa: CASSVEGGANTGELFF; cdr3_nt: TGTGCCAGCAGTGTGGAGGGAGGGGCGAACACCGGGGAGCTGTTTTTT
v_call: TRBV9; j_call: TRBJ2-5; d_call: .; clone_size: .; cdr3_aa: CASSARQGETQYF; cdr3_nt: TGTGCCAGCAGCGCGCGGCAGGGCGAGACCCAGTACTTC
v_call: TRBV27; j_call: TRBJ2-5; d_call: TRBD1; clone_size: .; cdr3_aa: CASRSPGQGQETQYF; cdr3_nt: TGTGCCAGCAGATCGCCGGGACAGGGCCAAGAGACCCAGTACTTC
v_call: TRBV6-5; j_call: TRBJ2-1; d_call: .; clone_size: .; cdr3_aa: CASSPQGGGNEQFF; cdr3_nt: TGTGCCAGCAGCCCACAGGGAGGGGGGAATGAGCAGTTCTTC
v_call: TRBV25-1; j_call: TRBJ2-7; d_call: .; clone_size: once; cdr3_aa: CASRGSTYEQYF; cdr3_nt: TGTGCCAGCAGGGGTTCAACCTACGAGCAGTACTTC
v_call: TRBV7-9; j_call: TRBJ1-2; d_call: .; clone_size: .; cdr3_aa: CAGDSWGGYTF; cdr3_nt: TGTGCCGGGGATTCCTGGGGTGGCTACACCTTC
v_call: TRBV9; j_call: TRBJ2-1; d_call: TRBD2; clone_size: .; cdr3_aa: CASSTLKAGGTANEQFF; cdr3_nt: TGTGCCAGCAGCACCCTAAAAGCGGGGGGTACCGCTAATGAGCAGTTCTTC